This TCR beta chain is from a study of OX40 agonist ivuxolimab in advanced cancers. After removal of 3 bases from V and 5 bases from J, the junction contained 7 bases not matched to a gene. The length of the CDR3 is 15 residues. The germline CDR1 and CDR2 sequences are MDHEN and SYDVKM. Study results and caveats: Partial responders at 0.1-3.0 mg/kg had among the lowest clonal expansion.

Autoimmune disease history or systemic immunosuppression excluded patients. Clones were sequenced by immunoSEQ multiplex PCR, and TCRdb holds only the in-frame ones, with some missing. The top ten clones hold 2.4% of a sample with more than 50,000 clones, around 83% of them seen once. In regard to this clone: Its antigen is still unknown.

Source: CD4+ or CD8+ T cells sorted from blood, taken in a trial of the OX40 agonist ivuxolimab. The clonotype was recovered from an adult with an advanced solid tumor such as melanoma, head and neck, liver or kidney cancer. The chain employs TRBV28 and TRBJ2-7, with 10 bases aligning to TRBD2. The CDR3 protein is CASSFSSGGANEQYF. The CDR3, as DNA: TGTGCCAGCAGTTTTTCCAGCGGGGGGGCTAACGAGCAGTACTTC. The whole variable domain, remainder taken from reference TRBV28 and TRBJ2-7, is DVKVTQSSRYLVKRTGEKVFLECVQDMDHENMFWYRQDPGLGLRLIYFSYDVKMKEKGDIPEGYSVSREKKERFSLILESASTNQTSMYLCASSFSSGGANEQYFGPGTRLTVT.